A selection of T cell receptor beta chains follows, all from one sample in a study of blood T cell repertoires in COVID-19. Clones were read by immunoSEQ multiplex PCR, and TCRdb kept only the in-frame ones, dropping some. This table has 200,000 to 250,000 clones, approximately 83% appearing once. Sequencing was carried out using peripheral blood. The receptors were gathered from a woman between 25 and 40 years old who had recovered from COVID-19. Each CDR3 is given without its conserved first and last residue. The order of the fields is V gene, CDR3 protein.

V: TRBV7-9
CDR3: ASSSFCYEQY

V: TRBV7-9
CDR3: ASSLVGGTYNEQF

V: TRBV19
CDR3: ASSIGHRMNTEAF

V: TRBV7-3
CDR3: ASSFSATSTDTQY

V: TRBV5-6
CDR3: ASSFSGGELF

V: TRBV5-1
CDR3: ASSLVGATTDTQY

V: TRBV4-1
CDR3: ASSQVSLRSYGYT

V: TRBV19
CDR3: ASRVGTGPYNEQF

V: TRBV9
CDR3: ASSTRDSEETQY

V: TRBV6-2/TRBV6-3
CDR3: ASSYGGGEFLVQSEQF

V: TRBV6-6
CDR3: ASSYSLTGGDYGYT

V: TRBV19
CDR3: AVKTGNYGYT

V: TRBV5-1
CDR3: ASSLRQGGTDTQY

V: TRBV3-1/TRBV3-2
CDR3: ASSQRGTDTQY

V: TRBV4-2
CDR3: ASSPGQDQATQY

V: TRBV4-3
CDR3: ASSQGARFSYEQY

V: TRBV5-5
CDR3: ASSSRQGRKV

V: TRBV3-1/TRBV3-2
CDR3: ASSRGTGEAF

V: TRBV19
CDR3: ASSIATSDSYNEQF

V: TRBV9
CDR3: ASSGSGGTNEKLF

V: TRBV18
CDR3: ASSPTGTGVTDTQY

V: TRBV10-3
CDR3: AISGAGAIYEQY

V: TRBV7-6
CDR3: ASSLGASAGPHTDTQY

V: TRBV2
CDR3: ASSDTGGRYGYT

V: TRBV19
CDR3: ASSRGDNEQF

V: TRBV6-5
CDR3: ASSSGQGQNIQY

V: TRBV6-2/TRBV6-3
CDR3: ASSRLVPLLPHSGNTIY

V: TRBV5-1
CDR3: ASSLGAGGLTDTQY

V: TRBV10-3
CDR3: AIRGQSLYLRGYT

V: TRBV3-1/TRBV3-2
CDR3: ASSQVETAYEQY

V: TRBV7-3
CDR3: ASSARGANEQF

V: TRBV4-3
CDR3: ASSQADRAGDTQY

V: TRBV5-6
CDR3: ASSLGLTNTGELF

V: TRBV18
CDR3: ASSRQGFNYGYT

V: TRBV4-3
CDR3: ASSQTQGAAGYT

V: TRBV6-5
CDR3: ASRRGWMGTDTQY

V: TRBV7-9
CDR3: ASSLGSQPQH

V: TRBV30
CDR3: AWSPMWHRDTGELF

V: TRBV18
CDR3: ASSPSASGGADTQY

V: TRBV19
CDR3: ASKRVDRAKDTQY